This T cell receptor (beta chain) was identified during a study of CD8+CD57+ T cells in acquired aplastic anemia. Study-level findings and limits: Patients and controls had CD8+ Simpson's diversity values that were not significantly distinct. Patients and controls shared 25 to 30 CD8+ CDR3 sequences, which appeared highly expressed in patients and within their immunodominant clones.

Remarks on this clonotype: The antigen is unknown.

Researchers used genomic DNA as the template to profile TCR beta VDJ and CDR3. In TCRdb, the reads were re-called with MiXCR into one record per CDR3 protein. The table shows about 220,000 distinct CDR3 sequences, with around 45% occurring only once. Patients chosen for sequencing had CD8+CD57+ cells that had expanded, as shown by flow cytometry. The TCR sequence derives from a human donor with aplastic anemia. The sample taken for sequencing was sorted CD4+, CD8+, or CD8+CD57+ T cells (not recorded which) from PBMCs.

The CDR3 here is CASRPADRGSRYEQYF. The CDR3 nucleotides read TGTGCCAGCAGGCCGGCGGACAGGGGGTCGCGCTACGAGCAGTACTTC. The gene calls are TRBV7-3 and TRBJ2-7, with 10 bases that match TRBD1. The germline V gene encodes CDR1 SGHTA and CDR2 FQGTGA. The CDR3 contains 16 residues. The J segment lost 3 bases and the V segment lost 6 bases, leaving 11 bases of the junction unmatched.